This is a list of T cell receptor beta chains from one sample in a study of cytomegalovirus exposure and HLA in healthy donors. Profiled with immunoSEQ multiplex PCR; TCRdb holds only in-frame clones, not every one. The top ten hold roughly a fifth of the sample, which has about 110,000 clones, around 80% seen once. Input material: PBMCs. The receptors come from a man aged 25 to 40 in good health and CMV-seropositive. Each CDR3 is given with its conserved first and last residue. D genes are given only for firm matches. The size entry is marked missing in some rows and otherwise reads once, few, many or a size class.

clone_size j_call d_call v_call cdr3_aa cdr3_nt
NA TRBJ2-1 TRBD2 TRBV11-1 CASSFGLAGEQFF TGTGCCAGCAGCTTCGGACTAGCTGGTGAGCAGTTCTTC
NA TRBJ1-4 NA TRBV15 CATSRDGDTNEKLFF TGTGCCACCAGCAGAGATGGAGATACTAATGAAAAACTGTTTTTT
NA TRBJ1-5 TRBD1 TRBV6-1 CASRLDRGRFQPQHF TGTGCCAGCAGATTGGACAGGGGGCGCTTTCAGCCCCAGCATTTT
NA TRBJ1-2 TRBD1 TRBV27 CASSLQTGLPSGYTF TGTGCCAGCAGCCTTCAGACAGGGCTCCCAAGCGGCTACACCTTC
NA TRBJ1-1 NA TRBV10-3 CAISEGGAEAFF TGTGCCATCAGTGAGGGTGGAGCTGAAGCTTTCTTT
NA TRBJ1-2 NA TRBV15 CATSRTKQGYRDYGYTF TGTGCCACCAGCAGGACCAAACAGGGATACAGGGACTATGGCTACACCTTC
NA TRBJ1-5 TRBD1 TRBV28 CASSPDGTGGGPQHF TGTGCCAGCAGCCCCGACGGGACAGGGGGAGGGCCCCAGCATTTT
NA TRBJ1-2 NA TRBV4-1 CASSRREGLRGYTF TGCGCCAGCAGCCGGCGTGAGGGACTTCGCGGCTACACCTTC
few TRBJ1-1 NA TRBV19 CASSTGTASFF TGTGCCAGTAGTACCGGGACTGCATCTTTCTTT
NA TRBJ1-4 TRBD1 TRBV6-1 CASETGWDEKLFF TGTGCCTCAGAGACAGGGTGGGATGAAAAACTGTTTTTT
few TRBJ2-3 NA TRBV27 CASSLLSLGTDTQYF TGTGCCAGCAGTTTATTGTCACTAGGCACAGATACGCAGTATTTT
medium-sized TRBJ1-2 NA TRBV28 CASSLGSQEGYGYTF TGTGCCAGCAGTTTGGGTTCCCAAGAGGGCTATGGCTACACCTTC
NA TRBJ2-4 TRBD1 TRBV15 CATGPVRGLAKNIQYF TGTGCCACCGGTCCTGTCAGGGGGCTAGCCAAAAACATTCAGTACTTC
NA TRBJ2-3 TRBD2 TRBV5-6 CASSFGLAGADTQYF TGTGCCAGCAGCTTTGGACTAGCGGGAGCAGATACGCAGTATTTT
once TRBJ1-1 NA TRBV5-4 CASSSGRGGPNTEAFF TGTGCCAGCAGCAGCGGTAGGGGAGGCCCGAACACTGAAGCTTTCTTT
NA TRBJ2-1 TRBD2 TRBV2 CASSRLAGEYSEQFF TGTGCCAGCAGTAGACTAGCGGGAGAATACAGTGAGCAGTTCTTC
NA TRBJ2-2 NA TRBV6-5 CASSPRPDSTGELFF TGTGCCAGCAGTCCCCGCCCGGACAGCACCGGGGAGCTGTTTTTT
NA TRBJ2-7 TRBD2 TRBV7-2 CASSSIGTSGDVQYF TGTGCCAGCAGTTCCATCGGGACTAGCGGGGATGTGCAGTACTTC
NA TRBJ1-2 TRBD1 TRBV7-9 CASSIGQGAVYGYTF TGTGCCAGCAGCATAGGACAGGGGGCAGTCTATGGCTACACCTTC
NA TRBJ1-5 NA TRBV15 CATSIGGRDQPQHF TGTGCCACCAGCATTGGGGGCAGGGATCAGCCCCAGCATTTT
NA TRBJ2-7 TRBD2 TRBV9 CASSVGLEYEQYF TGTGCCAGCAGCGTGGGACTAGAGTACGAGCAGTACTTC
NA TRBJ1-1 NA TRBV27 CASSLREDTEAFF TGTGCCAGCAGTTTGAGGGAGGACACTGAAGCTTTCTTT
NA TRBJ1-2 NA TRBV9 CASSLHGANYGYTF TGTGCCAGCAGCCTCCACGGGGCTAACTATGGCTACACCTTC